This TCR beta chain derives from a study of blood T cell repertoires in COVID-19 (dated by TCRdb to the early 2020s). In terms of the full investigation: Collaborator samples came from the United States, Italy and Spain and covered acute and convalescent phases of COVID-19. The material from the prospective study consisted of cDNA or gDNA derived from T cells, B-cell-depleted T cells, or PBMCs. Subjects who had been exposed to COVID-19, were actively infected with it, or had recovered from it provided the deeply sampled blood TCRbeta repertoires that made up the dataset. The repertoires were released in a freely available public database intended as a resource for research on the immune response to SARS-CoV-2. Samples came from the ongoing ImmuneRACE study (first 160 participants) plus 1,254 subjects from 6 global collaborators. Sample metadata almost always included a de-identified subject ID, COVID-19 status, age in years and sex. Where available, HLA class I and class II types were obtained from metadata supplied by the sample provider rather than from assay-based typing. Overall study outcomes, separate from this receptor: The amount of clinical and demographic metadata varied by source and participant and was provided uncurated.

Whole blood was collected in K2EDTA tubes by collaborating institutions according to the institutions' own protocols. Collaborator samples were shipped for TCRbeta analysis as frozen whole blood, isolated PBMCs, or DNA extracted from either sample type. TCRbeta CDR3 regions were amplified from genomic DNA using the immunoSEQ Assay, a bias-controlled multiplex PCR. The authors' analysis ran thus. Nucleated cell counts per sample were estimated from amplification of reference gene primers within the assay. To quantify the absolute abundance of each unique TCRbeta CDR3 rearrangement, sequence reads were collapsed and filtered. For each sample, productive Simpson clonality was calculated by taking the square root of Simpson's diversity index across productive rearrangements. What TCRdb holds here is the immuneACCESS table cut down to in-frame rearrangements. Part of the clones is not present; checked against another copy, under half of the missing clones reflect an unresolved V gene, and the others are unexplained. V and J calls and clone size follow that table, whereas D and trimming were derived from the DNA. The sample includes about 14,000 clones, with around 73% observed a single time. The ten largest clones add up to 20% to 25% of the sample.

V loses 3 bases, J loses 4 bases, and the germline ends lie 9 bases apart. The CDR3 spans 13 residues, from the cysteine through the phenylalanine. Just CDR3 DNA is preserved here, 39 bases in frame from base 1. As for this clone: Its antigen target is currently unknown. No qualities accompany the bases; no much larger clone lies one base away.

Sequencing was done on a sample of peripheral blood. Rearrangement joined TRBV12-3 or TRBV12-4 to TRBJ1-2; a weak D assignment points to TRBD1 (6 bases agree). The receptor comes from a boy between 2 and 10 years old with active or convalescent COVID-19. The CDR3 region reads CASSFRGSYGYTF. The base sequence is TGTGCCAGCAGTTTCAGGGGAAGCTATGGCTACACCTTC.